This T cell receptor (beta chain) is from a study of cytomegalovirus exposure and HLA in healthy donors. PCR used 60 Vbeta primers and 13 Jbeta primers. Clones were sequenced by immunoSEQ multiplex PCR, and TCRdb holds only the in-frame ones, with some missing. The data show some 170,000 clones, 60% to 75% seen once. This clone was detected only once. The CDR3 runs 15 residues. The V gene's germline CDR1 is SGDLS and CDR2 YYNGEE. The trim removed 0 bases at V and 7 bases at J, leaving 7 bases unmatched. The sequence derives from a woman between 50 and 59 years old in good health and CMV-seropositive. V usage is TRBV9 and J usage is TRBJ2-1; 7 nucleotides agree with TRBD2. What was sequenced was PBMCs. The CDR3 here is CASSVVAGERNEQFF. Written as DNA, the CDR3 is TGTGCCAGCAGCGTAGTTGCGGGGGAGAGAAATGAGCAGTTCTTC.